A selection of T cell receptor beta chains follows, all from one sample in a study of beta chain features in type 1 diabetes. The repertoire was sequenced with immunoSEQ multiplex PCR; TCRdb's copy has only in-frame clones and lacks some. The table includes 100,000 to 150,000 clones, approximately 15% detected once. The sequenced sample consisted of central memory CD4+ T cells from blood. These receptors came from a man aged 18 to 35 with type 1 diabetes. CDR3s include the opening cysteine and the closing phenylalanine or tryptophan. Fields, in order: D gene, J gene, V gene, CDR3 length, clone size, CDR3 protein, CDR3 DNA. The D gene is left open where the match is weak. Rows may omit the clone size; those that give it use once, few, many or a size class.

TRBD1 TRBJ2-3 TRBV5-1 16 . CASSFVQGSLTDTQYF TGCGCCAGCAGCTTCGTACAGGGGAGTCTCACAGATACGCAGTATTTT
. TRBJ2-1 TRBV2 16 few CASSEALSTGYNEQFF TGTGCCAGCAGTGAAGCGCTCTCTACGGGGTACAATGAGCAGTTCTTC
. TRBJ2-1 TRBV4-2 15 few CASSHAGNDYNEQFF TGTGCCAGCAGCCACGCCGGGAACGACTACAATGAGCAGTTCTTC
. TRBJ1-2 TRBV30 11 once CAWSWGRNYTF TGTGCCTGGTCATGGGGCAGGAACTACACCTTC
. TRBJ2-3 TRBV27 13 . CASSTFTGYTQYF TGTGCCAGCAGTACATTCACGGGGTATACGCAGTATTTT
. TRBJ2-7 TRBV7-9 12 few CASSLTGDEQYF TGTGCCAGCAGCTTAACGGGGGACGAGCAGTACTTC
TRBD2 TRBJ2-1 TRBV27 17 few CASPRGGARSSYNEQFF TGTGCCAGCCCCCGGGGGGGGGCCAGGAGCTCCTACAATGAGCAGTTCTTC
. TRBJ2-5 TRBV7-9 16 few CASSRVPSLSEETQYF TGTGCCAGCAGCCGAGTTCCATCCTTAAGCGAAGAGACCCAGTACTTC
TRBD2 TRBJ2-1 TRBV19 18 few CASSIGLASLTSYNEQFF TGTGCCAGTAGTATAGGACTAGCGAGTCTAACATCCTACAATGAGCAGTTCTTC
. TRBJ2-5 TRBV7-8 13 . CASSSQSQETQYF TGTGCCAGCAGCTCGCAGAGTCAAGAGACCCAGTACTTC
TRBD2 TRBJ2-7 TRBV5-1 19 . CASSSTLIDLLAGEGEQYF TGCGCCAGCAGCTCAACCTTGATCGACCTACTAGCGGGAGAGGGCGAGCAGTACTTC
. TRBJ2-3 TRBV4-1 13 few CASSQLGPDTQYF TGCGCCAGCAGCCAATTAGGTCCAGATACGCAGTATTTT
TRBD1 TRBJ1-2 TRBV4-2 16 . CASSQTPDRRSYGYTF TGTGCCAGCAGCCAAACTCCGGACAGGCGGTCCTATGGCTACACCTTC
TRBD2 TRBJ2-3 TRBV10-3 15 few CAIRNSGRAADTQYF TGTGCCATCAGGAACAGCGGGAGGGCCGCAGATACGCAGTATTTT
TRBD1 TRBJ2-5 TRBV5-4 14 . CASSFRTGEETQYF TGTGCCAGCAGCTTTCGGACAGGGGAAGAGACCCAGTACTTC
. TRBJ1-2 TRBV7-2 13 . CASSSGRHTGYTF TGTGCCAGCAGCTCCGGACGGCACACTGGTTACACCTTC
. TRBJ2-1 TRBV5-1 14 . CASKPGSSYNEQFF TGCGCCAGCAAACCAGGGAGCTCCTACAATGAGCAGTTCTTC
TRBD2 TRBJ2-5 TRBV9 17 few CASSVDGTSRYQETQYF TGTGCCAGCAGCGTAGATGGGACTAGCCGGTACCAGGAGACCCAGTACTTC
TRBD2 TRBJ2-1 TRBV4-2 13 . CASSQGKREPGLF TGTGCCAGCAGCCAAGGAAAGCGGGAGCCAGGGCTCTTC
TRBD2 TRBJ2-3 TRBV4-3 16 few CASSQDREAGADTQYF TGCGCCAGCAGCCAAGATAGAGAAGCGGGGGCGGATACGCAGTATTTT
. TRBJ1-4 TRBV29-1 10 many CSVQDEKLFF TGCAGCGTTCAGGATGAAAAACTGTTTTTT
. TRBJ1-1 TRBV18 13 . CASSVRGDPEAFF TGTGCCAGCTCCGTCCGGGGGGACCCTGAAGCTTTCTTT
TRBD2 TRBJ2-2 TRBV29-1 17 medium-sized CSVEIASGLAGAGELFF TGCAGCGTTGAAATCGCATCGGGACTAGCGGGAGCCGGGGAGCTGTTTTTT
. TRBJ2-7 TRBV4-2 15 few CASSQDPGLSREQYF TGTGCCAGCAGCCAAGATCCGGGACTTTCTCGCGAGCAGTACTTC
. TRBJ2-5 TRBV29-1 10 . CSVSEETQYF TGCAGCGTTTCCGAAGAGACCCAGTACTTC
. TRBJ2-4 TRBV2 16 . CASSGGRGVGAYIQYF TGTGCCAGCAGTGGAGGAAGGGGCGTAGGAGCATACATTCAGTACTTC
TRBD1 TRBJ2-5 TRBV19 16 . CASSHLQGAKGETQYF TGTGCCAGTAGTCATCTACAGGGGGCGAAAGGAGAGACCCAGTACTTC
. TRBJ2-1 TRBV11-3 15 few CASSLSPLSYNEQFF TGTGCCAGCAGCCTTAGTCCACTCTCCTACAATGAGCAGTTCTTC
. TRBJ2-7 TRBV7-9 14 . CASSPESLSYEQYF TGTGCCAGCAGTCCCGAATCATTGTCCTACGAGCAGTACTTC
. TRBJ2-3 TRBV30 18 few CASGSPAGASSGTDTQYF TGTGCCTCGGGGTCTCCAGCGGGTGCCTCTTCGGGCACAGATACGCAGTATTTT
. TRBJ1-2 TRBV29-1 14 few CSVEAPPANYGYTF TGCAGCGTTGAAGCCCCGCCAGCTAACTATGGCTACACCTTC
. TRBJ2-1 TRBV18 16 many CASSPASTSGGNEQFF TGTGCCAGCTCACCAGCTAGCACCTCAGGGGGGAATGAGCAGTTCTTC
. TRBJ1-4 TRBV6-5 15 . CASSYGGITNEKLFF TGTGCCAGCAGTTACGGGGGAATAACTAATGAAAAACTGTTTTTT
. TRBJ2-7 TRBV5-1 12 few CASSFFTEEQYF TGCGCCAGCAGCTTTTTTACAGAGGAGCAGTACTTC
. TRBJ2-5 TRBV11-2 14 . CASSLDRRQETQYF TGTGCCAGCAGCTTAGATCGCAGACAAGAGACCCAGTACTTC
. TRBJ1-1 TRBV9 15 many CASSVVQAPVTEAFF TGTGCCAGCAGCGTAGTACAGGCGCCGGTTACTGAAGCTTTCTTT
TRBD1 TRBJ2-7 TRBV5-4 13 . CASSWDREDEQYF TGTGCCAGCAGCTGGGACAGGGAGGACGAGCAGTACTTC